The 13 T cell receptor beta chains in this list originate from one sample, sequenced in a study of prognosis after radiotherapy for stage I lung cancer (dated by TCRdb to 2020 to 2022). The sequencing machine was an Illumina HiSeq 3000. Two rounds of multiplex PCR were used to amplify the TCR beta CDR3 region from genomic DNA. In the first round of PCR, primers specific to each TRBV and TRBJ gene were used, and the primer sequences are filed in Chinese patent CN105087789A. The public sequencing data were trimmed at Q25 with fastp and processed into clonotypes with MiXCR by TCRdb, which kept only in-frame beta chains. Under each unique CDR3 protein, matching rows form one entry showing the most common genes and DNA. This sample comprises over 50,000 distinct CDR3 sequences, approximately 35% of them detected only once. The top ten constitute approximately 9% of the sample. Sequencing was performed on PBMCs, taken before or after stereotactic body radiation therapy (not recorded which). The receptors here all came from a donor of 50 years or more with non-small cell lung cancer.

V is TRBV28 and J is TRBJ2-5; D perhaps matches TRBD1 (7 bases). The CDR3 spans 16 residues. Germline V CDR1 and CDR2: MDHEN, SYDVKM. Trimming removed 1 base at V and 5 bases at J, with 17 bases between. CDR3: CASSLSSVRGQETQYF. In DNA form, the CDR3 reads TGTGCCAGCAGTTTATCTAGCGTGAGGGGACAGGAGACCCAGTACTTC.

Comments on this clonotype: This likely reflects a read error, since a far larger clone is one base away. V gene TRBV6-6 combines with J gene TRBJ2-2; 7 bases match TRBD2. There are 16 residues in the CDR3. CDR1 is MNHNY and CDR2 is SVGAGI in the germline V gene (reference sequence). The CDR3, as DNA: TGTGCCAGCAGTTACTCGAGCGGGGATAACACCTGGGAGCTGTTTTTT. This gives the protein CASSYSSGDNTWELFF.

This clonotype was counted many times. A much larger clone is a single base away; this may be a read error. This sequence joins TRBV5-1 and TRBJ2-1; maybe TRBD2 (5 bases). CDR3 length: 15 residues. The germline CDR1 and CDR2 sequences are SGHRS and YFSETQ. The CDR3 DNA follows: TGCGCCAGCAAGGTGGGAGACTCCTACCTTAATGGGCAGTTCTTC. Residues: CASKVGDSYLNGQFF.

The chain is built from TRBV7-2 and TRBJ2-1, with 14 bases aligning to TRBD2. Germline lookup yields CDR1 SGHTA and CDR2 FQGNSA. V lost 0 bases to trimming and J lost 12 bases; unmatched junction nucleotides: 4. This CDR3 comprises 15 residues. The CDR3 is CASSLAGLAGVGQFF. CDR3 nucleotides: TGTGCCAGCAGCTTAGCGGGACTAGCGGGAGTGGGGCAGTTCTTC.

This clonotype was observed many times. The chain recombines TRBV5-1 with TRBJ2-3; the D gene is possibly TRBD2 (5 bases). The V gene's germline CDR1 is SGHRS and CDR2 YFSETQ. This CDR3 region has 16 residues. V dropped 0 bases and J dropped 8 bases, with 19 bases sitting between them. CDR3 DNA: TGCGCCAGCAGCTTGGGCCTGGGAGTCGGGCGGGCTACGCAGTATTTT. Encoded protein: CASSLGLGVGRATQYF.

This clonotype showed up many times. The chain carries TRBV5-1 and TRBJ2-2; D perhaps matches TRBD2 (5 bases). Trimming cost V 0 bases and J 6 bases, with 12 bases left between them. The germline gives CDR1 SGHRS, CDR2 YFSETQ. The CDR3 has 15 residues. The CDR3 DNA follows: TGCGCCAGCAGCTTGGATCCGGGGTCCGCCGGGGAGCTGTTTTTT. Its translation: CASSLDPGSAGELFF.

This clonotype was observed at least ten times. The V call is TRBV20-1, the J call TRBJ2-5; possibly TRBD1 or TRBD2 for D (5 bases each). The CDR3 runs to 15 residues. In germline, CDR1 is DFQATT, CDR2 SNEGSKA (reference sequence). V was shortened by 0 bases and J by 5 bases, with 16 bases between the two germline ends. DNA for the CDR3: TGCAGTGCTAGAGACCGGACGAGGGGCGGGGAGACCCAGTACTTC. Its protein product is CSARDRTRGGETQYF.

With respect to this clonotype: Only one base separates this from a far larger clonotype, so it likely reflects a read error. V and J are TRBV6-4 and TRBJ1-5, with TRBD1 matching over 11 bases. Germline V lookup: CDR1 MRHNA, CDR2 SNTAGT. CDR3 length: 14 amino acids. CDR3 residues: CASSRTGGDQHQHF. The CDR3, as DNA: TGTGCCAGCAGCAGGACAGGGGGCGATCAGCACCAGCATTTT.

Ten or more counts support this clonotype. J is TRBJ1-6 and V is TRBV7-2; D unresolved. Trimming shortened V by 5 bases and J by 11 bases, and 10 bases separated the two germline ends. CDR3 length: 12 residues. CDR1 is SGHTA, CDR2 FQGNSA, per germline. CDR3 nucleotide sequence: TGTGCCAGCAGCCCCGCAGCCGCACCCCTCCACTTT. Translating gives CASSPAAAPLHF.

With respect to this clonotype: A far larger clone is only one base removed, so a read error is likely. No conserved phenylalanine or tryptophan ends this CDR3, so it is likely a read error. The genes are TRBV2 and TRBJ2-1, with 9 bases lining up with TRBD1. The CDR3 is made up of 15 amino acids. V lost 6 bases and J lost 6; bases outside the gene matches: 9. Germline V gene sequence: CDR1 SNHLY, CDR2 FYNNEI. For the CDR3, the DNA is TGTGCCAGCAGCCTTCAGACAGGGGGGCCCAATGAGCAGTTCTCC. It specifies CASSLQTGGPNEQFS.

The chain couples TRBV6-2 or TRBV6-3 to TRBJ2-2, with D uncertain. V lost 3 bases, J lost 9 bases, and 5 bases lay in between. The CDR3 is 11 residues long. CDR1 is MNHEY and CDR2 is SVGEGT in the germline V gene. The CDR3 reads CASSYSRELFF. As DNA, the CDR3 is TGTGCCAGCAGTTATTCGAGGGAGCTGTTTTTT.

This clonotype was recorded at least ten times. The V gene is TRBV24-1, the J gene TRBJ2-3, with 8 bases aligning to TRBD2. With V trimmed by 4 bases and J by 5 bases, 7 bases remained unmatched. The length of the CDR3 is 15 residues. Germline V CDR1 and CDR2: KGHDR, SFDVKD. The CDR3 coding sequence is TGTGCCACCAGTGACCGTAGCGGGATCGGAGATACGCAGTATTTT. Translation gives CATSDRSGIGDTQYF.

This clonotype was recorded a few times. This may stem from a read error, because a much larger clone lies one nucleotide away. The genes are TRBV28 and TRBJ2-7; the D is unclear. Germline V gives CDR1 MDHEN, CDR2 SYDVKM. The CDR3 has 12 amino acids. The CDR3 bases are TGTGCCAGCAGATCCCGGTCCGTACCTGCAGACTTC. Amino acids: CASRSRSVPADF.